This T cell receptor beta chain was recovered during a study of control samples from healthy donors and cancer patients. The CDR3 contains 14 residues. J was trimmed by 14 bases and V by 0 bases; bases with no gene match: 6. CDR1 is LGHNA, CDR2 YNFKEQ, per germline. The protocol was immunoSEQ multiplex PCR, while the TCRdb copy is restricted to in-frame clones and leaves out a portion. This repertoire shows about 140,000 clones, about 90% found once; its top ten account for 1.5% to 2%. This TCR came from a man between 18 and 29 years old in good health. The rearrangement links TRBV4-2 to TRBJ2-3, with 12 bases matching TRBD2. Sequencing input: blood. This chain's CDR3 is CASSQESSGGAGYF. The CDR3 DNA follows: TGTGCCAGCAGCCAAGAATCTAGCGGGGGGGCCGGGTATTTT.